This T cell receptor (beta chain) originates from a study of OX40 agonist ivuxolimab in advanced cancers. Background on the whole study: Ivuxolimab, which targeted the costimulatory receptor OX40 (CD134), was an agonistic, fully human IgG2 monoclonal antibody. Intravenous ivuxolimab was administered to patients every 2 weeks at six dose levels: 0.01, 0.1, 0.3, 1.5, 3 and 10 mg/kg. Of the 50 to 55 patients in dose escalation, about 20 had hepatocellular carcinoma, around 15 had melanoma, 9 had renal cell carcinoma and 9 had head and neck cancer. The dose-escalation cohort was 82.7% male with a mean age of approximately 60 years, ranging from roughly 23 to 85. Prior anti-PD-1, anti-PD-L1 or anti-CTLA-4 therapy was permitted, and roughly two fifths of dose-escalation patients had received checkpoint inhibitors. Partial responses occurred in three dose-escalation patients, of whom one had hepatocellular carcinoma and two had cutaneous melanoma. The point of sequencing TCRbeta in the periphery was to test whether ivuxolimab changed TCR sequence diversity and drove clonal T-cell expansion. The paper covers the monotherapy dose-escalation part of the phase I ivuxolimab trial, which included N of about 56 patients. Broader findings and caveats from the paper: On average, CD8+ T cells showed more expanded clones than CD4+ T cells after ivuxolimab. The antigen specificity of the peripheral T cells that underwent clonal expansion was not determined. At doses from 0.1 to 3.0 mg/kg, clonal expansion was seen in both CD4+ and CD8+ blood T cells between baseline and week 6. In the 0.1-3.0 mg/kg groups, partial responders had among the lowest normalized peripheral clonal expansion, particularly in CD8+ T cells. Low levels of normalized T-cell clonal expansion were also shown by some nonresponding patients.

Measured from the cysteine to the phenylalanine, the CDR3 is 17 residues long. The only DNA kept is the CDR3, 51 bases in frame from the first base. As encoded in the germline V gene (reference sequence), CDR1 is LNHDA while CDR2 is SQIVND. Compared with germline, V lacks 5 bases and J lacks 3 bases; bases without a gene match: 10. For sequencing of the TCRbeta CDR3 region, genomic DNA was extracted from the sorted cells. The immunoSEQ Assay was used for sequencing of TCRbeta CDR3 regions. Drawn from immuneACCESS, this table holds only the in-frame rearrangements with V and J called that TCRdb kept. Clones are partly lost; checked studies trace under half to an unresolved V gene and leave the rest unexplained. The table for this sample lists under 20,000 clones; roughly 72% of them were counted only once. Clones ranked in the top ten supply 24% of the sample. The trial excluded patients who had a history of autoimmune disease or were on systemic immunosuppression. Peripheral blood for TCR sequencing was collected from all dose cohorts at baseline, on cycle 4 day 1, and on cycle 7 day 1. The samples were drawn from a first-in-human, open-label, multicenter phase I dose-escalation trial of ivuxolimab. Adults with locally advanced or metastatic head and neck squamous cell, hepatocellular, melanoma or renal cell carcinoma were enrolled in the trial. CD4+ and CD8+ T cells were sorted separately from peripheral blood before TCR sequencing.

Of note for this clone: Its antigen is currently not known. Base-call qualities are not available, and no considerably larger clone is one nucleotide away.

The chain is assembled from TRBV19 and TRBJ2-1; 10 middle bases align to TRBD1. This TCR came from an adult with an advanced solid tumor such as melanoma, head and neck, liver or kidney cancer. Material: CD4+ or CD8+ T cells sorted from blood, obtained in a trial of the OX40 agonist ivuxolimab. The DNA reads TGTGCCAGTAGTGATAGCCGACAGGGGGCAGGCTACAATGAGCAGTTCTTC. Its translation is CASSDSRQGAGYNEQFF.